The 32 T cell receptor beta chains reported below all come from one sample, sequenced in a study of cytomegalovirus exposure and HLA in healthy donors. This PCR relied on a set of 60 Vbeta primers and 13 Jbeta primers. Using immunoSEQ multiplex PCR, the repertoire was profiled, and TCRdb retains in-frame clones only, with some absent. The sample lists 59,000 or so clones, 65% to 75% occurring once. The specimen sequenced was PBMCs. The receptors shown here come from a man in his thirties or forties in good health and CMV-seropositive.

CDR3 residues: CASSLSGLGTEAFF. DNA for the CDR3: TGTGCCAGCAGCTTATCAGGATTGGGCACTGAAGCTTTCTTT. The chain links TRBV7-3 to TRBJ1-1, with D hard to call. CDR1 is SGHTA and CDR2 is FQGTGA in the germline V gene. The CDR3 is made up of 14 amino acids. Trimming took 2 bases from V and 4 from J, leaving 11 bases between them.

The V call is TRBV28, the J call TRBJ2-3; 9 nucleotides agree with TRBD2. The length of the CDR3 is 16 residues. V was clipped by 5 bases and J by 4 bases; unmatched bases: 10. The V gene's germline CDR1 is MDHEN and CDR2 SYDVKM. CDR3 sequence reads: CASSVEAGGPADTQYF. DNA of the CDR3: TGTGCCAGCAGTGTTGAGGCGGGGGGGCCTGCAGATACGCAGTATTTT.

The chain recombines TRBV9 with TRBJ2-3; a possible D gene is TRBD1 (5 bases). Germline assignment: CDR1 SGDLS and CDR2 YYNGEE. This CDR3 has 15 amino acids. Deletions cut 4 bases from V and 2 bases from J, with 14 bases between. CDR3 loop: CASSLRQSLTDTQYF. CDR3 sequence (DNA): TGTGCCAGCAGCTTACGACAGTCCCTCACAGATACGCAGTATTTT.

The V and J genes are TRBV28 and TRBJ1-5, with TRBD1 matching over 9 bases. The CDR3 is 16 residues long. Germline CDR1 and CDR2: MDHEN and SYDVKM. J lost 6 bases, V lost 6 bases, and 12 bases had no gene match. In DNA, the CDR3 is TGTGCCAGCAGGACCTTCGGACAGGGGCCGATTCAGCCCCAGCATTTT. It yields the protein CASRTFGQGPIQPQHF.

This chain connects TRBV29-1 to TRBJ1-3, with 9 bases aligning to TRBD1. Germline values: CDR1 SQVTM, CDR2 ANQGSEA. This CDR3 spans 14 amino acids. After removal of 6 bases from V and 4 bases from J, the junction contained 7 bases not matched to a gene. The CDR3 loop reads CSVQGQGAGNTIYF. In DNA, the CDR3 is TGCAGCGTACAGGGACAGGGTGCAGGAAACACCATATATTTT.

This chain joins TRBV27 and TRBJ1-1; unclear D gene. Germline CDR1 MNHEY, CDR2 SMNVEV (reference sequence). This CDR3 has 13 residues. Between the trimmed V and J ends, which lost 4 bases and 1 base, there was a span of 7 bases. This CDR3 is CASSWGANTEAFF. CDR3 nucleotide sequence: TGTGCCAGCAGTTGGGGAGCGAACACTGAAGCTTTCTTT.

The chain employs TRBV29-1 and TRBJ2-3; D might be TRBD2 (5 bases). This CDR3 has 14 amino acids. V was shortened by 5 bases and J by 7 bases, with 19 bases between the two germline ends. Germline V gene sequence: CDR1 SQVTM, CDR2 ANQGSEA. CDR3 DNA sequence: TGCAGCGTTCAACCTAATATGCACGGGAATACGCAGTATTTT. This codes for CSVQPNMHGNTQYF.

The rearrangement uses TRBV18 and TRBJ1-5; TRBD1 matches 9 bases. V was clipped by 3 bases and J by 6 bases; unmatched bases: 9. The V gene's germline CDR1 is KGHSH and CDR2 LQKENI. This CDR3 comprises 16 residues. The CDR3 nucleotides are TGTGCCAGCTCACCTAGCTGGACAGGGGTTCGTCAGCCCCAGCATTTT. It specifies CASSPSWTGVRQPQHF.

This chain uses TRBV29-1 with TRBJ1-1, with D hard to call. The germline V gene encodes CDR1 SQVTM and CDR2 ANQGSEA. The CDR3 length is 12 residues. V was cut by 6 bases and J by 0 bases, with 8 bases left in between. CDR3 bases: TGCAGCGTATGCGACTTGAACACTGAAGCTTTCTTT. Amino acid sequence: CSVCDLNTEAFF.

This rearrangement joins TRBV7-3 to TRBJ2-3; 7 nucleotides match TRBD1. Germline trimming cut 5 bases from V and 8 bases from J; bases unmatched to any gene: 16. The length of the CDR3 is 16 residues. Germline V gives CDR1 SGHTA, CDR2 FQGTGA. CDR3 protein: CASSQKPGQSLATQYF. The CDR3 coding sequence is TGTGCCAGCAGCCAGAAGCCGGGACAGTCGCTAGCTACGCAGTATTTT.

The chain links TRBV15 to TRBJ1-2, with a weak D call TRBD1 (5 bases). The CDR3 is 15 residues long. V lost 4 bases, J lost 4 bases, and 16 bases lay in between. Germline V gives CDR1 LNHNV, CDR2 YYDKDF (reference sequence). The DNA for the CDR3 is TGTGCCACCAGCATTAGTATAACAGGCTCCTATGGCTACACCTTC. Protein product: CATSISITGSYGYTF. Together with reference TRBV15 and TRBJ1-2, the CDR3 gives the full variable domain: DAMVIQNPRYQVTQFGKPVTLSCSQTLNHNVMYWYQQKSSQAPKLLFHYYDKDFNNEADTPDNFQSRRPNTSFCFLDIRSPGLGDTAMYLCATSISITGSYGYTFGSGTRLTVV.

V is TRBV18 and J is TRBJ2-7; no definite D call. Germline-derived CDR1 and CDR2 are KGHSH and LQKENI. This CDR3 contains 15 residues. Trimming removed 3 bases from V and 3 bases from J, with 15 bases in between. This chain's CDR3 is CASSPGAASLYEQYF. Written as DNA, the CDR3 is TGTGCCAGCTCACCGGGTGCGGCCAGCCTCTACGAGCAGTACTTC.

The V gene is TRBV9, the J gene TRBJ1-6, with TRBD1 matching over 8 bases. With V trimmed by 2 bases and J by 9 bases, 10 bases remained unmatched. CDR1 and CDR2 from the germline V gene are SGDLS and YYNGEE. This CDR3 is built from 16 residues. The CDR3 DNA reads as TGTGCCAGCAGCGTGGATGGACAGGGCTTTTTTTCACCCCTCCACTTT. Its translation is CASSVDGQGFFSPLHF.

The chain's CDR3 is CASSQPGQGLHYGYTF. Written as DNA, the CDR3 is TGTGCCAGCAGCCAACCGGGCCAGGGGCTCCACTATGGCTACACCTTC. This chain connects TRBV7-8 to TRBJ1-2; possibly TRBD1 for D (6 bases). The germline gives CDR1 SGHVS, CDR2 FQNEAQ. This CDR3 has 16 residues. The V and J ends lost 5 bases and 3 bases respectively, with 19 bases between them.

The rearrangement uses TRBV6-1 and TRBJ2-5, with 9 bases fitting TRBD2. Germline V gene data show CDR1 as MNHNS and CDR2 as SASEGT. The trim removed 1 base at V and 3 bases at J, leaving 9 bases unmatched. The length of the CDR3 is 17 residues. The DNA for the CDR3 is TGTGCCAGCAGTGAAGGTTCCCTAGCGGGGTTCAAAGAGACCCAGTACTTC. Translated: CASSEGSLAGFKETQYF.

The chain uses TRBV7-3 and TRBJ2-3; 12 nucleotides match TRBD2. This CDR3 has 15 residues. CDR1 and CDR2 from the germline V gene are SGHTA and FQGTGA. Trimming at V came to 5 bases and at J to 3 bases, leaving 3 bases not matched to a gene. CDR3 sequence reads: CASSPLAGGTDTQYF. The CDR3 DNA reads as TGTGCCAGCAGCCCCCTAGCGGGGGGGACAGATACGCAGTATTTT.

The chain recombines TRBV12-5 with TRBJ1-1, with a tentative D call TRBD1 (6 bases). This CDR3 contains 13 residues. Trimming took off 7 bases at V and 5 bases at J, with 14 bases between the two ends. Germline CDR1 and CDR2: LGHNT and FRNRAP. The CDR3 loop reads CASAHRVGTEAFF. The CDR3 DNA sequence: TGTGCTAGTGCCCACAGGGTCGGTACTGAAGCTTTCTTT.

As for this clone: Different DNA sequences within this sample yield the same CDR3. The CDR3 is CASSPEYEQYF. In DNA form, the CDR3 reads TGTGCCAGCAGCCCCGAGTACGAGCAGTACTTC. The chain uses TRBV7-2 and TRBJ2-7; D gene unclear. V lost 5 bases to trimming and J lost 4 bases, with 6 bases between them. CDR3 size: 11 residues. Per germline, CDR1 SGHTA and CDR2 FQGNSA.

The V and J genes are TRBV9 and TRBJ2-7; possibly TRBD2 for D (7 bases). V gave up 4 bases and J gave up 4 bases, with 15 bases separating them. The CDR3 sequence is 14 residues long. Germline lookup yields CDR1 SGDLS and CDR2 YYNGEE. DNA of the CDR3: TGTGCCAGCAGCCCAGAGGGGGGGGAGTACGAGCAGTACTTC. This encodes CASSPEGGEYEQYF.

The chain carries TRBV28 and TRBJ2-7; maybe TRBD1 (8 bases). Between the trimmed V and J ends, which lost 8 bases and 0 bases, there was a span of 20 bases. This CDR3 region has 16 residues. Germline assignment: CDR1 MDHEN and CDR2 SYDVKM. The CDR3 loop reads CASVTGGGGSSYEQYF. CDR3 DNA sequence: TGTGCCAGCGTAACAGGGGGGGGCGGAAGCTCCTACGAGCAGTACTTC. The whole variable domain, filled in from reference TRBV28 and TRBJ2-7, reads DVKVTQSSRYLVKRTGEKVFLECVQDMDHENMFWYRQDPGLGLRLIYFSYDVKMKEKGDIPEGYSVSREKKERFSLILESASTNQTSMYLCASVTGGGGSSYEQYFGPGTRLTVT.

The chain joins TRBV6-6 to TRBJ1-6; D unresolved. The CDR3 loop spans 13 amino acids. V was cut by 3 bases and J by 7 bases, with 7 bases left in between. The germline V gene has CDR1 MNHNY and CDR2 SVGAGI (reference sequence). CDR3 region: CASSYQRNSPLHF. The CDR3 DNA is TGTGCCAGCAGTTATCAGAGGAATTCACCCCTCCACTTT.

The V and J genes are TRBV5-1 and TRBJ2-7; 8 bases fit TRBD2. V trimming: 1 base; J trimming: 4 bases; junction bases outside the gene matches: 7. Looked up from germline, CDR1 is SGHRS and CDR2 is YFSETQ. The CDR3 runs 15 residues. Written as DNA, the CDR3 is TGCGCCAGCAGCTTGTCGAGCGGGGGTTCTTACGAGCAGTACTTC. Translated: CASSLSSGGSYEQYF. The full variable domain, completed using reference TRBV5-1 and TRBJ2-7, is KAGVTQTPRYLIKTRGQQVTLSCSPISGHRSVSWYQQTPGQGLQFLFEYFSETQRNKGNFPGRFSGRQFSNSRSEMNVSTLELGDSALYLCASSLSSGGSYEQYFGPGTRLTVT.

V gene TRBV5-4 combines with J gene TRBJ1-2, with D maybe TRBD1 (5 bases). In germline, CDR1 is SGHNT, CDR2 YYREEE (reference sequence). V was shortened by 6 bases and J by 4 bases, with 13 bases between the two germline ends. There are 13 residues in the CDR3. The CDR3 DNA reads TGTGCCAGCACCCTAGACAGCACCTATGGCTACACCTTC. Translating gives CASTLDSTYGYTF.

The CDR3 nucleotides are TGTGCCAGCAGCCGACAGGGGGCGGGTGGCTACACCTTC. It encodes CASSRQGAGGYTF. V and J are TRBV6-5 and TRBJ1-2; 10 bases are shared with TRBD1. V shed 6 bases, J shed 7 bases, and the junction held 5 bases outside the gene matches. The CDR3 extends over 13 amino acids. In germline, CDR1 is MNHEY, CDR2 SVGAGI.

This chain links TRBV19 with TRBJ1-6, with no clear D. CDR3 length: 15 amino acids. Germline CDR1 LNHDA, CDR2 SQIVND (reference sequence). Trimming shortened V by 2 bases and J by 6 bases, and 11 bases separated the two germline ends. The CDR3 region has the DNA TGTGCCAGTAGTATAAACGGGGAACTTAATTCACCCCTCCACTTT. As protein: CASSINGELNSPLHF.

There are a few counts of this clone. This CDR3 reads CASSLQVGVTEAFF. CDR3 DNA: TGTGCCAGCAGTTTACAGGTCGGGGTCACTGAAGCTTTCTTT. V gene TRBV28 combines with J gene TRBJ1-1, with no clear D. This CDR3 is 14 amino acids long. V was pared by 2 bases and J by 4 bases, with 11 bases between. Germline V gene sequence: CDR1 MDHEN, CDR2 SYDVKM.

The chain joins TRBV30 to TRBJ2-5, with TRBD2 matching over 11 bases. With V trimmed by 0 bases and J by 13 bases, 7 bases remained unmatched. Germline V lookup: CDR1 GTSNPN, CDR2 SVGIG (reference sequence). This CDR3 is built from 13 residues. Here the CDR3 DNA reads TGTGCCTGGAGTGTGACTAGCGGGGCCCGGTCGTACTTC. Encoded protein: CAWSVTSGARSYF.

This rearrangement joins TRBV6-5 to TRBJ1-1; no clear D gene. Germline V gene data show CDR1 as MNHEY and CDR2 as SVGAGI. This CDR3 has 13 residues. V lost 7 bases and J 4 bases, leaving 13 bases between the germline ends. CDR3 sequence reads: CASIVPAGTEAFF. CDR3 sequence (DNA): TGTGCCAGCATCGTGCCAGCAGGCACTGAAGCTTTCTTT.

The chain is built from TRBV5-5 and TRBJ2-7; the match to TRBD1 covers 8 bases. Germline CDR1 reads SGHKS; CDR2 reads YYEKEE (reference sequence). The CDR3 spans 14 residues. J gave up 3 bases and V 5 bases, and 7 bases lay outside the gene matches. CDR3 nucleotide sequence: TGTGCCAGCAGTCCCGACAGGGGCGGCTACGAGCAGTACTTC. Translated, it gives CASSPDRGGYEQYF. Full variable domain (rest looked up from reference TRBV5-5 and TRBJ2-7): DAGVTQSPTHLIKTRGQQVTLRCSPISGHKSVSWYQQVLGQGPQFIFQYYEKEERGRGNFPDRFSARQFPNYSSELNVNALLLGDSALYLCASSPDRGGYEQYFGPGTRLTVT.

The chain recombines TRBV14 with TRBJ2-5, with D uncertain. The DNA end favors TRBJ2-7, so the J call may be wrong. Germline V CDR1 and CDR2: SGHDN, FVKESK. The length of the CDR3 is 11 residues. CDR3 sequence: CASSQLTEQYF. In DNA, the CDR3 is TGTGCCAGCAGCCAACTTACCGAGCAGTACTTC.

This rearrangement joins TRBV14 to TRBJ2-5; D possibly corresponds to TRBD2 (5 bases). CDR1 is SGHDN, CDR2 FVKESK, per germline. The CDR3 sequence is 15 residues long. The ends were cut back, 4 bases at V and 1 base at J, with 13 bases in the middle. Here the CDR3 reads CASSLYSGLQETQYF. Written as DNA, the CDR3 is TGTGCCAGCAGCCTTTACAGCGGCCTCCAAGAGACCCAGTACTTC.

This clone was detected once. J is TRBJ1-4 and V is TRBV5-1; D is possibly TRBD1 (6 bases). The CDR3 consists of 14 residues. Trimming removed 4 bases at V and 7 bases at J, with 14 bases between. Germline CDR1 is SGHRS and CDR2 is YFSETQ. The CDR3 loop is CASSPGGAGEKLFF. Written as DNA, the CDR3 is TGCGCCAGCAGCCCGGGGGGCGCCGGTGAAAAACTGTTTTTT.